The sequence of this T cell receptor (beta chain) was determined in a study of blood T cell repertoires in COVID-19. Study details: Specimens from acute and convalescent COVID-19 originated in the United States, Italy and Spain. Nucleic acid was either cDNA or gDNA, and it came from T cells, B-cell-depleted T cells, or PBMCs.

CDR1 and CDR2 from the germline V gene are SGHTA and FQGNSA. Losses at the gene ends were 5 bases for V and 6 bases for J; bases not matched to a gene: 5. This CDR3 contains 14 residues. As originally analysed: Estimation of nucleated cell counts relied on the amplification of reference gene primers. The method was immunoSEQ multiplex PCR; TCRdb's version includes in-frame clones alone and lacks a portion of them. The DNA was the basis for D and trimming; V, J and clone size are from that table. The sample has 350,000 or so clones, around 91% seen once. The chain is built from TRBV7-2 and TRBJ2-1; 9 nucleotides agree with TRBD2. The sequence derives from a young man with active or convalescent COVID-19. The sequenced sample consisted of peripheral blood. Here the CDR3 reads CASSRGGASNEQFF. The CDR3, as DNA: TGTGCCAGCAGCCGCGGGGGGGCATCCAATGAGCAGTTCTTC. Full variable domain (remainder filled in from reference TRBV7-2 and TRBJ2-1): GAGVSQSPSNKVTEKGKDVELRCDPISGHTALYWYRQSLGQGLEFLIYFQGNSAPDKSGLPSDRFSAERTGGSVSTLTIQRTQQEDSAVYLCASSRGGASNEQFFGPGTRLTVL.